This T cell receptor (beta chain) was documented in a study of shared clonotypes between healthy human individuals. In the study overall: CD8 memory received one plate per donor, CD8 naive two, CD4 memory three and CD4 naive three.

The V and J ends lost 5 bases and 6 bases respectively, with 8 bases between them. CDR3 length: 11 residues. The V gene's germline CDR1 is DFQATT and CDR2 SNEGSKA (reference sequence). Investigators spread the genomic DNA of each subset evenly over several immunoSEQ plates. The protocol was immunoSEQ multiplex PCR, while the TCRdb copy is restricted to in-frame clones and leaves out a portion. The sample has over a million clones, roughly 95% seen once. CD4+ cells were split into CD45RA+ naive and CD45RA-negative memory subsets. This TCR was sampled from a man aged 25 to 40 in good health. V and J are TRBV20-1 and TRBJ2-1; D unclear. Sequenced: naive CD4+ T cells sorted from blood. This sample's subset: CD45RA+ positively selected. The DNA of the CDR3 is TGCAGTGCTGGACGGGCCAATGAGCAGTTCTTC. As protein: CSAGRANEQFF.